The rows below give T cell receptor beta chains drawn from one sample of a study of long-term antiretroviral therapy in people with HIV. The protocol was immunoSEQ multiplex PCR, while the TCRdb copy is restricted to in-frame clones and leaves out a portion. This table has tens of thousands of clones, more than 75% appearing once. Sequenced material: unsorted PBMCs, taken 1.8 years before starting antiretroviral therapy. These receptors all stem from a woman in her 30s with HIV. The CDR3 runs from the conserved cysteine through the conserved F or W. A D gene is named only where the DNA matches it firmly. Clone size, where shown, is once, few, many, or a class for clones that have expanded.

j_call: TRBJ2-4; clone_size: once; d_call: .; v_call: TRBV7-9; cdr3_nt: TGTGCCAGCAGCTTAGAGGTAGGGACAACCCGAAACATTCAGTACTTC; cdr3_aa: CASSLEVGTTRNIQYF
j_call: TRBJ2-1; clone_size: .; d_call: .; v_call: TRBV18; cdr3_nt: TGTGCCAGCTCACCTAGAACCGGGACGGCAACTTATGAGCAGTTCTTC; cdr3_aa: CASSPRTGTATYEQFF
j_call: TRBJ1-3; clone_size: .; d_call: .; v_call: TRBV27; cdr3_nt: TGTGCCAGCAGTTCATCGACGGCAGGCTCTGGAAACACCATATATTTT; cdr3_aa: CASSSSTAGSGNTIYF
j_call: TRBJ1-5; clone_size: .; d_call: .; v_call: TRBV28; cdr3_nt: TGTGCCAGCAGTCGACAAGATGGCCAGCCCCAGCATTTT; cdr3_aa: CASSRQDGQPQHF
j_call: TRBJ1-4; clone_size: .; d_call: .; v_call: TRBV11-2; cdr3_nt: TGTGCCAGCAGCTTAGCGACGTCGGAGAAACTGTTTTTT; cdr3_aa: CASSLATSEKLFF
j_call: TRBJ2-1; clone_size: .; d_call: TRBD2; v_call: TRBV7-6; cdr3_nt: TGTGCCAGCAGCCCAGGACTAGCGGGGAACAATGAGCAGTTCTTC; cdr3_aa: CASSPGLAGNNEQFF
j_call: TRBJ2-5; clone_size: .; d_call: .; v_call: TRBV9; cdr3_nt: TGTGCCAGCAGCGTAGGGGGGTCGGGACAACAAGAGACCCAGTACTTC; cdr3_aa: CASSVGGSGQQETQYF
j_call: TRBJ1-1; clone_size: .; d_call: TRBD1; v_call: TRBV5-4; cdr3_nt: TGTGCCAGCAGCTTGGGAGGATGGCAGGGGGCAGCTTTCTTT; cdr3_aa: CASSLGGWQGAAFF
j_call: TRBJ1-6; clone_size: .; d_call: .; v_call: TRBV15; cdr3_nt: TGTGCCACCACTCCCTGGGACACTAATAATTCACCCCTCCACTTT; cdr3_aa: CATTPWDTNNSPLHF
j_call: TRBJ2-2; clone_size: .; d_call: .; v_call: TRBV27; cdr3_nt: TGTGCCAGCAGTCTGAGGGGCCCCGGGGAGCTGTTTTTT; cdr3_aa: CASSLRGPGELFF
j_call: TRBJ1-4; clone_size: .; d_call: .; v_call: TRBV2; cdr3_nt: TGTGCCAGCAGTGACCAGGGGTTGGGTGAAAAACTGTTTTTT; cdr3_aa: CASSDQGLGEKLFF
j_call: TRBJ2-7; clone_size: .; d_call: .; v_call: TRBV29-1; cdr3_nt: TGCAGCGTTGAAGTTCAGGGCTACGAGCAGTACTTC; cdr3_aa: CSVEVQGYEQYF
j_call: TRBJ2-2; clone_size: .; d_call: .; v_call: TRBV14; cdr3_nt: TGTGCCAGCAGCTTGGGGCCCGCTAGGACCGGGGAGCTGTTTTTT; cdr3_aa: CASSLGPARTGELFF
j_call: TRBJ2-1; clone_size: .; d_call: .; v_call: TRBV2; cdr3_nt: TGTGCCAGCAGCCTTTACAGTGAGCAGTTCTTC; cdr3_aa: CASSLYSEQFF
j_call: TRBJ2-3; clone_size: .; d_call: .; v_call: TRBV13; cdr3_nt: TGTGCCAGCAGCATCGCCGGGACGAGCACAGATACGCAGTATTTT; cdr3_aa: CASSIAGTSTDTQYF
j_call: TRBJ2-1; clone_size: .; d_call: TRBD2; v_call: TRBV5-4; cdr3_nt: TGTGCCAGCAGGGTAGCGGGGGGGCAAGGGGATGAGCAGTTCTTC; cdr3_aa: CASRVAGGQGDEQFF
j_call: TRBJ1-2; clone_size: .; d_call: .; v_call: TRBV5-5; cdr3_nt: TGTGCCAGCAGCTTGTTAACAGTTAACTATGGCTACACCTTC; cdr3_aa: CASSLLTVNYGYTF
j_call: TRBJ2-2; clone_size: once; d_call: TRBD1; v_call: TRBV7-2; cdr3_nt: TGTGCCAGCAGCTGGAGACAGGGAGCCGGGGAGCTGTTTTTT; cdr3_aa: CASSWRQGAGELFF
j_call: TRBJ2-3; clone_size: .; d_call: .; v_call: TRBV6-1; cdr3_nt: TGTGCCAGCACCGACTTCACAGATACGCAGTATTTT; cdr3_aa: CASTDFTDTQYF
j_call: TRBJ1-1; clone_size: .; d_call: .; v_call: TRBV11-2; cdr3_nt: TGTGCCAGCAGCTTAGGTCCGGGTCGGAACACTGAAGCTTTCTTT; cdr3_aa: CASSLGPGRNTEAFF
j_call: TRBJ1-3; clone_size: .; d_call: .; v_call: TRBV29-1; cdr3_nt: TGCAGCGTTGCGGTGAATCCTGGAAACACCATATATTTT; cdr3_aa: CSVAVNPGNTIYF
j_call: TRBJ1-6; clone_size: .; d_call: .; v_call: TRBV4-2; cdr3_nt: TGTGCCAGCAGCCCCAATGACATTGAGCCCCTCCACTTT; cdr3_aa: CASSPNDIEPLHF
j_call: TRBJ2-3; clone_size: .; d_call: TRBD2; v_call: TRBV5-1; cdr3_nt: TGCGCCAGCAGCCCCTTAGCGGGGAGCACAGATACGCAGTATTTT; cdr3_aa: CASSPLAGSTDTQYF
j_call: TRBJ1-5; clone_size: .; d_call: .; v_call: TRBV6-1; cdr3_nt: TGTGCCAGCAGTGTGGACGGTAGCAATCAGCCCCAGCATTTT; cdr3_aa: CASSVDGSNQPQHF
j_call: TRBJ2-5; clone_size: .; d_call: TRBD1; v_call: TRBV9; cdr3_nt: TGTGCCAGCAGCGTAGCGGGACAGCTCAAAGAGACCCAGTACTTC; cdr3_aa: CASSVAGQLKETQYF
j_call: TRBJ2-7; clone_size: .; d_call: TRBD1; v_call: TRBV18; cdr3_nt: TGTGCCAGCTCACAACAGGGGTCCGAGCAGTACTTC; cdr3_aa: CASSQQGSEQYF
j_call: TRBJ2-1; clone_size: .; d_call: TRBD1; v_call: TRBV7-9; cdr3_nt: TGTGCCAGCAGTTCCCGGCGAGTGACAGGGGGCGATGAGCAGTTCTTC; cdr3_aa: CASSSRRVTGGDEQFF
j_call: TRBJ1-3; clone_size: .; d_call: TRBD1; v_call: TRBV7-9; cdr3_nt: TGTGCCAGCAGCTCGACAGGGGGCTATGGAAACACCATATATTTT; cdr3_aa: CASSSTGGYGNTIYF
j_call: TRBJ2-3; clone_size: .; d_call: .; v_call: TRBV6-1; cdr3_nt: TGTGCCAGCAGTGAAGTGGGGGGGCAGGGAGATACGCAGTATTTT; cdr3_aa: CASSEVGGQGDTQYF
j_call: TRBJ2-6; clone_size: .; d_call: .; v_call: TRBV27; cdr3_nt: TGTGCCAGCAGCCCCCTGGGGGCCAACGTCCTGACTTTC; cdr3_aa: CASSPLGANVLTF
j_call: TRBJ2-7; clone_size: .; d_call: .; v_call: TRBV2; cdr3_nt: TGTGCCAGCAGTGGGACCATCTACGAGCAGTACTTC; cdr3_aa: CASSGTIYEQYF
j_call: TRBJ2-3; clone_size: .; d_call: TRBD1; v_call: TRBV11-2; cdr3_nt: TGTGCCAGCAGCCCCGGGCAGGGGGCAACAGATACGCAGTATTTT; cdr3_aa: CASSPGQGATDTQYF
j_call: TRBJ1-5; clone_size: .; d_call: .; v_call: TRBV2; cdr3_nt: TGTGCCAGCAGTGATTTACAGGGAGGCCAGCCCCAGCATTTT; cdr3_aa: CASSDLQGGQPQHF
j_call: TRBJ2-1; clone_size: once; d_call: TRBD1; v_call: TRBV7-2; cdr3_nt: TGTGCCAGCAGCTTAAGACAGGGTCGCTCCTACAATGAGCAGTTCTTC; cdr3_aa: CASSLRQGRSYNEQFF
j_call: TRBJ1-1; clone_size: .; d_call: .; v_call: TRBV28; cdr3_nt: TGTGCCAGCAGTTTTGGAGGGTATACTGGCACTGAAGCTTTCTTT; cdr3_aa: CASSFGGYTGTEAFF
j_call: TRBJ1-3; clone_size: .; d_call: TRBD1; v_call: TRBV6-5; cdr3_nt: TGTGCCAGCGGCCGGACAGGGCAACTCCGTACCATATATTTT; cdr3_aa: CASGRTGQLRTIYF
j_call: TRBJ1-1; clone_size: .; d_call: TRBD1; v_call: TRBV6-1; cdr3_nt: TGTGCCAGCAGAACCAGGGGGGCTGAAGCTTTCTTT; cdr3_aa: CASRTRGAEAFF
j_call: TRBJ2-3; clone_size: .; d_call: TRBD2; v_call: TRBV6-5; cdr3_nt: TGTGCCAGCAGTTATATAGCGGGGTCCTCAGATACGCAGTATTTT; cdr3_aa: CASSYIAGSSDTQYF
j_call: TRBJ1-2; clone_size: .; d_call: .; v_call: TRBV6-5; cdr3_nt: TGTGCCAGCAGTCGGGGGAGTAACTATGGCTACACCTTC; cdr3_aa: CASSRGSNYGYTF
j_call: TRBJ1-6; clone_size: .; d_call: .; v_call: TRBV5-5; cdr3_nt: TGTGCCAGCAGCGTTCGGGACGGTCCTAATTCACCCCTCCACTTT; cdr3_aa: CASSVRDGPNSPLHF
j_call: TRBJ2-2; clone_size: .; d_call: TRBD2; v_call: TRBV19; cdr3_nt: TGTGCCAGCTCGCGGGGGTGGGGGGAGACCGGGGAGCTGTTTTTT; cdr3_aa: CASSRGWGETGELFF
j_call: TRBJ1-1; clone_size: few; d_call: TRBD1; v_call: TRBV5-1; cdr3_nt: TGCGCCAGCAGCTCGGGACAGGGGGGTTACACTGAAGCTTTCTTT; cdr3_aa: CASSSGQGGYTEAFF
j_call: TRBJ2-7; clone_size: .; d_call: .; v_call: TRBV30; cdr3_nt: TGTGCCTGGAGTGGAGGGGCGACCTACGAGCAGTACTTC; cdr3_aa: CAWSGGATYEQYF
j_call: TRBJ2-7; clone_size: .; d_call: .; v_call: TRBV10-3; cdr3_nt: TGTGCCATCAGGGGAGTCGACACAAAATACGAGCAGTACTTC; cdr3_aa: CAIRGVDTKYEQYF
j_call: TRBJ1-1; clone_size: .; d_call: TRBD1; v_call: TRBV20-1; cdr3_nt: TGCAGTGCTCCCAGGACAGGGGTGGCTTTCTTT; cdr3_aa: CSAPRTGVAFF
j_call: TRBJ1-2; clone_size: .; d_call: .; v_call: TRBV28; cdr3_nt: TGTGCCAGCAGTTTTAGGGGCAACTATGGCTACACCTTC; cdr3_aa: CASSFRGNYGYTF
j_call: TRBJ1-1; clone_size: .; d_call: .; v_call: TRBV30; cdr3_nt: TGTGCCTGGAGCCGAAACGCAGGGACATTCGACATGAACACTGAAGCTTTCTTT; cdr3_aa: CAWSRNAGTFDMNTEAFF
j_call: TRBJ1-2; clone_size: .; d_call: TRBD1; v_call: TRBV7-3; cdr3_nt: TGTGTAGGCGGGACAGGGGGCTTAGGCTATGGCTACACCTTC; cdr3_aa: CVGGTGGLGYGYTF
j_call: TRBJ1-4; clone_size: .; d_call: .; v_call: TRBV7-9; cdr3_nt: TGTGCCAGCAGCCTAGCGCACGGAACTAATGAAAAACTGTTTTTT; cdr3_aa: CASSLAHGTNEKLFF
j_call: TRBJ1-5; clone_size: .; d_call: TRBD1; v_call: TRBV28; cdr3_nt: TGTGCCAGCAGTCGGACAGGGACCAATCAGCCCCAGCATTTT; cdr3_aa: CASSRTGTNQPQHF
j_call: TRBJ2-2; clone_size: .; d_call: TRBD1; v_call: TRBV5-8; cdr3_nt: TGTGCCAGCAGCCCGCCGTTAGGGGGCGCAAGCACCGGGGAGCTGTTTTTT; cdr3_aa: CASSPPLGGASTGELFF
j_call: TRBJ2-1; clone_size: .; d_call: .; v_call: TRBV14; cdr3_nt: TGTGCCAGCAGCCTCCGGGAAGAGGTGGGCGATGAGCAGTTCTTC; cdr3_aa: CASSLREEVGDEQFF
j_call: TRBJ2-4; clone_size: .; d_call: .; v_call: TRBV7-3; cdr3_nt: TGTGCCAGCAGCTTTGACTCCGGTGGCATTCAGTACTTC; cdr3_aa: CASSFDSGGIQYF
j_call: TRBJ2-1; clone_size: .; d_call: TRBD2; v_call: TRBV2; cdr3_nt: TGTGCCAGCAGCCCGGGGGGTAATGAGCAGTTCTTC; cdr3_aa: CASSPGGNEQFF
j_call: TRBJ1-2; clone_size: few; d_call: .; v_call: TRBV4-1; cdr3_nt: TGCGCCAGCAGCTCGCCGGCGGGAGGAGGCTACACCTTC; cdr3_aa: CASSSPAGGGYTF
j_call: TRBJ2-5; clone_size: .; d_call: TRBD1; v_call: TRBV7-8; cdr3_nt: TGTGCCAGCAGCCGGGTACAGGGGGCAAACCAAGAGACCCAGTACTTC; cdr3_aa: CASSRVQGANQETQYF
j_call: TRBJ2-3; clone_size: .; d_call: TRBD2; v_call: TRBV11-1; cdr3_nt: TGTGCCAGCAGCCGACAACTAGCGGCTAGCACAGATACGCAGTATTTT; cdr3_aa: CASSRQLAASTDTQYF
j_call: TRBJ1-1; clone_size: .; d_call: .; v_call: TRBV9; cdr3_nt: TGTGCCAGCAGCGTAGGGGTAGGGAACACTGAAGCTTTCTTT; cdr3_aa: CASSVGVGNTEAFF
j_call: TRBJ2-2; clone_size: medium-sized; d_call: .; v_call: TRBV27; cdr3_nt: TGTGCCAGCAGTGGAAATACCGGGGAGCTGTTTTTT; cdr3_aa: CASSGNTGELFF